The clone carrying this TCR beta chain has only a few counts. This sample was taken from a study of blood T cell repertoires in COVID-19. As for the study in general: T cells, B-cell-depleted T cells, or PBMCs provided the cDNA or gDNA that served as material.

The CDR3 totals 20 residues. The ends lost 5 bases at V and 0 bases at J; junction bases unmatched: 19. Looked up from germline, CDR1 is LNHDA and CDR2 is SQIVND (reference sequence). Methods used by the authors: Scientists estimated how many nucleated cells there were by amplifying reference gene primers. Sequenced by immunoSEQ multiplex PCR; TCRdb stores in-frame clones only, minus some. V and J calls plus clone size are reproduced from that table; the DNA served to infer D and trimming. The table has more than 100,000 clones, 90% seen once. Recruited during active infection, patients (from Seattle) were subsequently followed longitudinally.

The sequencing sample was made of peripheral blood. This sequence originates from a woman aged 55-69 years with COVID-19, enrolled during active disease. The V call is TRBV19, the J call TRBJ1-5; 7 bases line up with TRBD1. CDR3 sequence (DNA): TGTGCCAGTAGTCGACGAGGCGGGGTAAGACAGGGAACTAGCAATCAGCCCCAGCATTTT. It specifies CASSRRGGVRQGTSNQPQHF.